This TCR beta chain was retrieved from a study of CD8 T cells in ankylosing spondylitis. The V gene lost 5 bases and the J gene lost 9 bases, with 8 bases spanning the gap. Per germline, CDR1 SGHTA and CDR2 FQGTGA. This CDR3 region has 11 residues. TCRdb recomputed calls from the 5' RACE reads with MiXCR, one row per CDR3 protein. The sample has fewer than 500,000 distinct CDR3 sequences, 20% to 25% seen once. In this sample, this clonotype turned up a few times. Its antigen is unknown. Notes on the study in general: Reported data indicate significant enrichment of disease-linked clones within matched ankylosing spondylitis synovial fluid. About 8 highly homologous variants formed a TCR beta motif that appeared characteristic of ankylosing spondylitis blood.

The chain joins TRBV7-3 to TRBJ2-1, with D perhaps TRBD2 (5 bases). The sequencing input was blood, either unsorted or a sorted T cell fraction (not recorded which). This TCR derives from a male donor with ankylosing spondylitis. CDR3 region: CASSHEGEQFF. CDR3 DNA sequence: TGTGCCAGCAGCCACGAGGGTGAGCAGTTCTTC.